The 15 T cell receptor beta chains below all came from one sample that was sequenced in a study of post-analysis software for immune sequencing data. These receptors' targets are unknown. The authors incorporated unique molecular identifiers into the TCR beta cDNA libraries. TCRdb redid the calling of the PCR reads with MiXCR, one entry per CDR3 protein. The sample has 500,000 to 600,000 distinct CDR3 sequences, about 40% seen once; the top ten hold roughly 1.8%. General observations from the study: Compared with controls, patients had more of 4 or 5 TRBV segments, including TRBV5-6, TRBV5-1 and TRBV20-1.

Sequences were obtained from blood. Receptor source: a girl between 10 and 17 years old with multiple sclerosis.

This clonotype was seen a handful of times. The rearrangement joins TRBV12-3 or TRBV12-4 to TRBJ1-2, with D hard to call. V gave up 1 base and J gave up 9 bases, with 12 bases separating them. The CDR3 sequence is 13 residues long. The CDR3 here is CASSLGPSGSYTF. CDR3 nucleotides: TGTGCCAGCAGTTTAGGGCCTTCAGGAAGCTACACCTTC.

This clonotype was picked up one time. This chain connects TRBV5-1 to TRBJ2-3, with D perhaps TRBD2 (6 bases). Germline CDR1 SGHRS, CDR2 YFSETQ. V lost 3 bases, J lost 2 bases, and 13 bases lay in between. This CDR3 contains 15 residues. CDR3 in DNA: TGCGCCAGCAGCTATAGCGGATCCAACACAGATACGCAGTATTTT. It codes for CASSYSGSNTDTQYF.

The genes are TRBV24-1 and TRBJ2-7; TRBD2 matches at 12 bases. The CDR3 extends over 17 amino acids. Germline V gene lookup returns CDR1 KGHDR and CDR2 SFDVKD. V lost 4 bases to trimming and J lost 1 base; unmatched junction nucleotides: 7. CDR3 in DNA: TGTGCCACCAGTGACCATGGACTAGCGGGATCTTCCTACGAGCAGTACTTC. It encodes CATSDHGLAGSSYEQYF.

As regards this clonotype: Germline and junction disagree at one end, which may indicate a read error. This chain uses TRBV28 with TRBJ2-2; tentative D call: TRBD1 (5 bases). The CDR3 covers 17 residues. Germline V gene lookup returns CDR1 MDHEN and CDR2 SYDVKM. The CDR3 DNA reads as TGTGTCAGCAGCAAGCTCGACAGAGCCACCTACACCGGGGAGCTGTTTTTT. It encodes CVSSKLDRATYTGELFF.

A remark on this clonotype: The germline gene is not matched at one end of the junction; a read error may be the cause. V and J are TRBV7-8 and TRBJ2-5; D may be TRBD1 (6 bases). The CDR3 extends over 14 amino acids. Germline V gives CDR1 SGHVS, CDR2 FQNEAQ. CDR3 loop: CAGSYRVNQETQYF. Here the CDR3 DNA reads TGTGCCGGCAGCTACAGGGTCAACCAAGAGACCCAGTACTTC.

The chain recombines TRBV20-1 with TRBJ2-1; 8 nucleotides agree with TRBD2. The germline V gene encodes CDR1 DFQATT and CDR2 SNEGSKA (reference sequence). This CDR3 contains 12 residues. Trimming at V came to 3 bases and at J to 7 bases, leaving 2 bases not matched to a gene. CDR3 sequence (DNA): TGCAGTGCTAGCGGGGGGGCAAATGAGCAGTTCTTC. Its translation is CSASGGANEQFF.

The genes are TRBV10-3 and TRBJ1-5; a weak D match, TRBD1 (5 bases). Germline V gene data show CDR1 as ENHRY and CDR2 as SYGVKD. V dropped 8 bases and J dropped 2 bases, with 13 bases sitting between them. The CDR3 totals 14 residues. CDR3 nucleotides: TGTGCCATCGGCGGGACGGGCGGCAATCAGCCCCAGCATTTT. Its protein is CAIGGTGGNQPQHF.

A few counts support this clonotype. The chain carries TRBV29-1 and TRBJ2-1; perhaps TRBD2 as D (6 bases). The CDR3 totals 13 residues. Trimming removed 4 bases from V and 7 bases from J, with 14 bases in between. CDR1 and CDR2 from the germline V gene are SQVTM and ANQGSEA. CDR3 DNA sequence: TGCAGCGTTGCTCCGGGAGTGTCAAATGAGCAGTTCTTC. It specifies CSVAPGVSNEQFF.

This chain connects TRBV12-3 or TRBV12-4 to TRBJ2-3; 7 positions agree with TRBD2. The V gene end was trimmed by 6 bases and the J gene end by 4 bases; junction bases not matched to a gene: 7. The CDR3 spans 14 residues. In DNA, the CDR3 is TGTGCCAGCAGCCCCACTAGCGTAGCAGATACGCAGTATTTT. Translating it yields CASSPTSVADTQYF.

The chain carries TRBV29-1 and TRBJ2-3; TRBD2 might be the D (5 bases). The ends were cut back, 4 bases at V and 6 bases at J, with 14 bases in the middle. Looked up from germline, CDR1 is SQVTM and CDR2 is ANQGSEA. CDR3 length equals 13 residues. The CDR3 DNA follows: TGCAGCGTTGCTCCGTCGGGATCCGATACGCAGTATTTT. It encodes CSVAPSGSDTQYF.

Comment on this clonotype: This may stem from a read error, because a much larger clone lies one nucleotide away. The chain joins TRBV6-5 to TRBJ2-3; D remains unclear. Germline V gene lookup returns CDR1 MNHEY and CDR2 SVGAGI. The CDR3 contains 13 residues. Trimming left V 4 bases short and J 6 bases short, with 11 bases between. CDR3 loop: CASSSPAADTQYF. The CDR3 DNA follows: TGTGCCAGCAGTTCCCCTGCGGCGGATACGCAGTATTTT.

The CDR3, as DNA: TGTGCCAGCAGCCCCCCCCGGACAGGGGCCTTCCAAGAGACCCAGTACTTC. Translating it yields CASSPPRTGAFQETQYF. J is TRBJ2-5 and V is TRBV12-3 or TRBV12-4; the match to TRBD1 covers 9 bases. After removal of 6 bases from V and 1 base from J, the junction contained 12 bases not matched to a gene. The CDR3 extends over 17 amino acids.

This clonotype was counted once. The chain recombines TRBV7-9 with TRBJ2-1, with 10 bases fitting TRBD2. This CDR3 region has 17 residues. The germline V gene has CDR1 SEHNR and CDR2 FQNEAQ (reference sequence). V lost 7 bases and J lost 4; bases outside the gene matches: 13. CDR3 in amino acids: CASNLASGSGEYNEQFF. The CDR3, as DNA: TGTGCCAGCAACCTGGCTAGCGGGAGCGGTGAATACAATGAGCAGTTCTTC. Full variable domain (remainder filled in from reference TRBV7-9 and TRBJ2-1): DTGVSQNPRHKITKRGQNVTFRCDPISEHNRLYWYRQTLGQGPEFLTYFQNEAQLEKSRLLSDRFSAERPKGSFSTLEIQRTEQGDSAMYLCASNLASGSGEYNEQFFGPGTRLTVL.

CDR3 nucleotide sequence: TGTGCCAGCAGCTTAGCGGAGGTTCATGGACGGATGGAGCAGTACTTC. This codes for CASSLAEVHGRMEQYF. The chain employs TRBV7-2 and TRBJ2-5; D is possibly TRBD2 (5 bases). This CDR3 is 16 amino acids long. Trimming removed 0 bases from V and 11 bases from J, with 22 bases in between. The germline gives CDR1 SGHTA, CDR2 FQGNSA.

At least ten counts were recorded for this clonotype. This chain joins TRBV4-1 and TRBJ2-7; 9 bases line up with TRBD1. The V and J ends lost 1 base and 1 base, in that order; junction bases with no gene match: 5. The CDR3 covers 16 residues. CDR1 is MGHRA and CDR2 is YSYEKL in the germline V gene. The CDR3 spells CASSQVVTGGSYEQYF. DNA for the CDR3: TGCGCCAGCAGCCAAGTAGTGACAGGGGGGTCCTACGAGCAGTACTTC.